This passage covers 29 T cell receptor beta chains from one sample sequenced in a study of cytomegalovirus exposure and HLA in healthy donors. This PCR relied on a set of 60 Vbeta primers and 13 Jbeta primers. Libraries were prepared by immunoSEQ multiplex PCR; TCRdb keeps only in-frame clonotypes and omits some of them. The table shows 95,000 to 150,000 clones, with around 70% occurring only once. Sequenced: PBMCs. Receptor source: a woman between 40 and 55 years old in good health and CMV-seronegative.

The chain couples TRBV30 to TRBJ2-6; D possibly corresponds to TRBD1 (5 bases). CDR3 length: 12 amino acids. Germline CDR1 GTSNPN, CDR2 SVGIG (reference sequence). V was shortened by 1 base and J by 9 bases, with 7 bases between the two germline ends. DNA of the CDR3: TGTGCCTGGAGTGGTACAGGCAACGTCCTGACTTTC. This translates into CAWSGTGNVLTF.

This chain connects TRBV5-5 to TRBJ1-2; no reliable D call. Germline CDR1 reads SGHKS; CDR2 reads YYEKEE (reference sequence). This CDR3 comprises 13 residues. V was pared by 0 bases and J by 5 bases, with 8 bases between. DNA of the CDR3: TGTGCCAGCAGCTTGGCAGAGGGTTATGGCTACACCTTC. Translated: CASSLAEGYGYTF.

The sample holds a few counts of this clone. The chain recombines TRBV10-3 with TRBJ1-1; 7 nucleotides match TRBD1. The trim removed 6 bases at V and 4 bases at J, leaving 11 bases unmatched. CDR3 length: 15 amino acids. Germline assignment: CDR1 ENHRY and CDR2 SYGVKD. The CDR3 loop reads CAIRIGGPFFTEAFF. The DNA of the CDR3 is TGTGCCATCAGGATAGGGGGCCCGTTCTTCACTGAAGCTTTCTTT.

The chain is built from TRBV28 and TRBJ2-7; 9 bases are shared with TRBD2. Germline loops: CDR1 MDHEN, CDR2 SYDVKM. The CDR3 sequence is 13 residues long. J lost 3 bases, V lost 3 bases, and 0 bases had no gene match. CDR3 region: CASSFSGSYEQYF. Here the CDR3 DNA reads TGTGCCAGCAGTTTTAGCGGGAGCTACGAGCAGTACTTC.

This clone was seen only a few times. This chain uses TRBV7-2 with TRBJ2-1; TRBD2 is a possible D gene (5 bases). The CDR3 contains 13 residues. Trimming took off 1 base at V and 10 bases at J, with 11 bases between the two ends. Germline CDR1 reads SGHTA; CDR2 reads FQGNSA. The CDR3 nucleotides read TGTGCCAGCAGCTTAGGAGCGGAAGGCGAGCAGTTCTTC. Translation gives CASSLGAEGEQFF.

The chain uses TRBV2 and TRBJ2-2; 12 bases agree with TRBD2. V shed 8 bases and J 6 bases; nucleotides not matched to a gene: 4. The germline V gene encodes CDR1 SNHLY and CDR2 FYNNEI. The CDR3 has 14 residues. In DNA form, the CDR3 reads TGTGCCAGCGATCCTAGCGGGGGGGCCGGGGAGCTGTTTTTT. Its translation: CASDPSGGAGELFF.

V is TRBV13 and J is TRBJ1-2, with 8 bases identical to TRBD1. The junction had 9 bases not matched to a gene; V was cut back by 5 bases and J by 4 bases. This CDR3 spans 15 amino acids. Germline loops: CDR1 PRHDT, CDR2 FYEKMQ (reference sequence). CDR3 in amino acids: CASSHGQGGGYGYTF. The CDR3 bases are TGTGCCAGCAGCCATGGACAGGGAGGAGGCTATGGCTACACCTTC.

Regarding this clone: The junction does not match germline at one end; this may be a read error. The CDR3 protein is CSSSSPTSGAYEQYF. The DNA for the CDR3 is TGTTCCAGCAGCTCCCCAACTAGCGGGGCCTACGAGCAGTACTTC. The rearrangement links TRBV7-9 to TRBJ2-7; 10 nucleotides line up with TRBD2. From germline, CDR1 is SEHNR and CDR2 FQNEAQ (reference sequence). This CDR3 has 15 amino acids.

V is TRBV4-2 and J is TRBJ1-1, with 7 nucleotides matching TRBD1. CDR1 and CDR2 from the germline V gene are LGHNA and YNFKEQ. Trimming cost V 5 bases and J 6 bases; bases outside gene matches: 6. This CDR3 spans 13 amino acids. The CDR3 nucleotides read TGTGCCAGCAGCGGAGGCCAGGGGGCTGAAGCTTTCTTT. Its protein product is CASSGGQGAEAFF.

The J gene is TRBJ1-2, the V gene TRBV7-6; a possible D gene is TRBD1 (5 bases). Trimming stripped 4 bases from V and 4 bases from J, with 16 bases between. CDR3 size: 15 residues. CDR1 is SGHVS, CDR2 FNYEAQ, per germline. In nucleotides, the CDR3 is TGTGCCAGCAGCTCAGGAGTAGGGGCAGTCTATGGCTACACCTTC. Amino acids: CASSSGVGAVYGYTF.

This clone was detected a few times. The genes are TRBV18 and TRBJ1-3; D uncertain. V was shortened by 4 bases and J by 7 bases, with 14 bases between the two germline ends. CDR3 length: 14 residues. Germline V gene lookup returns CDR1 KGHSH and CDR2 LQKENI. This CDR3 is CASSLMDLGNTIYF. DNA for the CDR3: TGTGCCAGCTCACTTATGGATCTCGGGAACACCATATATTTT.

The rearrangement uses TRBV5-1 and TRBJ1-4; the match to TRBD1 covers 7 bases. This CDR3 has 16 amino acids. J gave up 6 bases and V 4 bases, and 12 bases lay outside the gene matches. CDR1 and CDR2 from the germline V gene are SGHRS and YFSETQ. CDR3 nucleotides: TGCGCCAGCAGCCAGGGACAGCGAATTAATGATGAAAAACTGTTTTTT. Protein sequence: CASSQGQRINDEKLFF.

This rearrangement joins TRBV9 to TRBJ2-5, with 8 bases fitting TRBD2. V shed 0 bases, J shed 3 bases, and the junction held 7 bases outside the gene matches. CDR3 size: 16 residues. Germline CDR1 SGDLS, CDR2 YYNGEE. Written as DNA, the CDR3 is TGTGCCAGCAGCGTAGCCTCCTCGCGGGGGGAAGAGACCCAGTACTTC. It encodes CASSVASSRGEETQYF.

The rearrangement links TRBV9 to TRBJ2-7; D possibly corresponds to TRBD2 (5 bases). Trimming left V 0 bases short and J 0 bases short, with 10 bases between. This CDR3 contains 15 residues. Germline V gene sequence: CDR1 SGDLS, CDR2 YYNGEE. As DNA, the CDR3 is TGTGCCAGCAGCGTAGGATATGGGAGCTCCTACGAGCAGTACTTC. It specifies CASSVGYGSSYEQYF.

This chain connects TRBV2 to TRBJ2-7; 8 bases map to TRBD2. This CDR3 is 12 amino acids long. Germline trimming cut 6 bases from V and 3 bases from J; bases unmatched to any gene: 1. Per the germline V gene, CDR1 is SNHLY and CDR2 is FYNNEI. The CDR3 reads CASSGTSYEQYF. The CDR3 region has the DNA TGTGCCAGCAGCGGGACTAGCTACGAGCAGTACTTC.

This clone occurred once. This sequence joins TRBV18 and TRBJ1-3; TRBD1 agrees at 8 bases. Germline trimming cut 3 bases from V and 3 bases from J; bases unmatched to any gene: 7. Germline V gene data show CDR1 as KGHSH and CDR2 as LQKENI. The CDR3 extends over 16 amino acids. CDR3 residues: CASSPPQGAVGNTIYF. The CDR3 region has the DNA TGTGCCAGCTCACCCCCCCAGGGGGCGGTTGGAAACACCATATATTTT.

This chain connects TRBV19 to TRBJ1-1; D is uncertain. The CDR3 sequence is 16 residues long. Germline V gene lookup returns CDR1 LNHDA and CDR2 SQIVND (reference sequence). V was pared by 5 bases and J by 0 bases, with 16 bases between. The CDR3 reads CASSLPGSAMNTEAFF. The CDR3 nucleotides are TGTGCCAGTAGTCTTCCGGGGAGCGCTATGAACACTGAAGCTTTCTTT.

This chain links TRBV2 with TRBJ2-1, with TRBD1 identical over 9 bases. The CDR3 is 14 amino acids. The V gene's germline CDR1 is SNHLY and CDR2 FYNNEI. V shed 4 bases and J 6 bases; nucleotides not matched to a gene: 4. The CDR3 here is CASSGTGVINEQFF. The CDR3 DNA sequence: TGTGCCAGCAGTGGGACAGGGGTTATCAATGAGCAGTTCTTC.

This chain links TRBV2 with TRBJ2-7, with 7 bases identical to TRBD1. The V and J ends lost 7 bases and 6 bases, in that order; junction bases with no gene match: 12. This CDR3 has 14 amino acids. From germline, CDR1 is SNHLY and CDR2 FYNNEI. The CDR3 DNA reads TGTGCCAGCAATGGGGACAGCCTTCTTCGCGAGCAGTACTTC. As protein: CASNGDSLLREQYF. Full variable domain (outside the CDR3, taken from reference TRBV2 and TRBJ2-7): EPEVTQTPSHQVTQMGQEVILRCVPISNHLYFYWYRQILGQKVEFLVSFYNNEISEKSEIFDDQFSVERPDGSNFTLKIRSTKLEDSAMYFCASNGDSLLREQYFGPGTRLTVT.

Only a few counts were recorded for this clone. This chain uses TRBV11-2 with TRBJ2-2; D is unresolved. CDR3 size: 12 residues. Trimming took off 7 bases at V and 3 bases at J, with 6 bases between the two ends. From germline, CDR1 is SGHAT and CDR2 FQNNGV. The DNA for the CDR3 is TGTGCCAGCACCCTACACACCGGGGAGCTGTTTTTT. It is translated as CASTLHTGELFF.

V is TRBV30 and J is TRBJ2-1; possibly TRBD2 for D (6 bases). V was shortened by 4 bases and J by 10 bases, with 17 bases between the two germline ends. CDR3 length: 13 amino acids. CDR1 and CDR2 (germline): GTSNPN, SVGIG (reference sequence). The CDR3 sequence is CAWTLGLAGEQFF. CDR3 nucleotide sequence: TGTGCCTGGACTCTGGGACTCGCCGGCGAGCAGTTCTTC.

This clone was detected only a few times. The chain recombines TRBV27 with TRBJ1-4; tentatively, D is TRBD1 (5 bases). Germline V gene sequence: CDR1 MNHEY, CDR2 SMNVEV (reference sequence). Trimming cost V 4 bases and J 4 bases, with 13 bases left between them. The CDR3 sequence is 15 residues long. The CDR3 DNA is TGTGCCAGCAGTTGGCAGGGAGGTGGTAATGAAAAACTGTTTTTT. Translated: CASSWQGGGNEKLFF. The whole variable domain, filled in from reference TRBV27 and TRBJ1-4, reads EAQVTQNPRYLITVTGKKLTVTCSQNMNHEYMSWYRQDPGLGLRQIYYSMNVEVTDKGDVPEGYKVSRKEKRNFPLILESPSPNQTSLYFCASSWQGGGNEKLFFGSGTQLSVL.

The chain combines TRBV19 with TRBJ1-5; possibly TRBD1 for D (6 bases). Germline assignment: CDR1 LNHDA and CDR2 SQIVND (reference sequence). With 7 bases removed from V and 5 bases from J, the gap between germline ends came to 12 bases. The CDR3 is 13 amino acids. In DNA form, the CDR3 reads TGTGCCAGTAATACACAGGGTGATCAGCCCCAGCATTTT. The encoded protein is CASNTQGDQPQHF.

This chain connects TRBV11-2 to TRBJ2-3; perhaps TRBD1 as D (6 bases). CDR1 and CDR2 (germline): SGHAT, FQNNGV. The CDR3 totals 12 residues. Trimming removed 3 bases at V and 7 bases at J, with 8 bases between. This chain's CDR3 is CASSFQGHTQYF. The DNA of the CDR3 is TGTGCCAGCAGCTTTCAGGGGCATACGCAGTATTTT.

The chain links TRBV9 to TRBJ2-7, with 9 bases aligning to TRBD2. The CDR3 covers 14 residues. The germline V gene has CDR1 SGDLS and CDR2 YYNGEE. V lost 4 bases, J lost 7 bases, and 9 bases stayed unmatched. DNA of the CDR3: TGTGCCAGCAGCCGAGCGGGGGGCATGGGAGAGCAGTACTTC. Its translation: CASSRAGGMGEQYF.

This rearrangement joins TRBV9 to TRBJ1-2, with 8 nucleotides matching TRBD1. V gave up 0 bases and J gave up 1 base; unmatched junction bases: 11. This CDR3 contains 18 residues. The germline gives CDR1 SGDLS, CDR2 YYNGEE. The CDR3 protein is CASSVARDRSGINYGYTF. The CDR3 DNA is TGTGCCAGCAGCGTAGCCCGGGACAGGTCTGGCATTAACTATGGCTACACCTTC.

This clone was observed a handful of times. The DNA of the CDR3 is TGCGCCAGCAGCACTGCAGTAGGGGCCGAGCAGTACTTC. Encoded protein: CASSTAVGAEQYF. The V call is TRBV5-1, the J call TRBJ2-7, with D tentatively TRBD1 (5 bases). The CDR3 has 13 residues. Germline V gene data show CDR1 as SGHRS and CDR2 as YFSETQ. With 4 bases removed from V and 6 bases from J, the gap between germline ends came to 14 bases.

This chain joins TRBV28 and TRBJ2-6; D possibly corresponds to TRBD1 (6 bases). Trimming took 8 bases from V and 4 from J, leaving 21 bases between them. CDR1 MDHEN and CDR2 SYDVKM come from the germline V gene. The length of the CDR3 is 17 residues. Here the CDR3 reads CASCSWPRGPGANVLTF. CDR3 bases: TGTGCCAGCTGCTCCTGGCCCAGGGGTCCCGGGGCCAACGTCCTGACTTTC.

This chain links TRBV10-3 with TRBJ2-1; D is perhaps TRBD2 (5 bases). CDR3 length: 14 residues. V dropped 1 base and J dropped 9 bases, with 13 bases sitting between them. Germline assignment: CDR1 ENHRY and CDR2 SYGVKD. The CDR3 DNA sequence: TGTGCCATCAGTGAGTACGAGTTTGCGGGTGAGCAGTTCTTC. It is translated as CAISEYEFAGEQFF.